This T cell receptor (beta chain) came from a study of early T cells in non-severe SARS-CoV-2 infection. Via MiXCR, TCRdb re-called the 5' RACE reads, giving one row per CDR3 protein. The sample carries about 100,000 distinct CDR3 sequences, about an eighth recorded once. Germline CDR1 SGHRS, CDR2 YFSETQ. The CDR3 sequence is 14 residues long. V dropped 5 bases and J dropped 5 bases, with 16 bases sitting between them. The sequence came from an adult who was a healthcare worker with PCR-confirmed SARS-CoV-2 infection or an uninfected control (not recorded which). The sample comprised whole blood. This chain connects TRBV5-1 to TRBJ2-5, with TRBD1 as a possible D gene (6 bases). The CDR3 protein is CASSQGQQTETQYF. CDR3 DNA sequence: TGCGCCAGCAGTCAGGGACAACAGACGGAGACCCAGTACTTC. Together with reference TRBV5-1 and TRBJ2-5, the CDR3 gives the full variable domain: KAGVTQTPRYLIKTRGQQVTLSCSPISGHRSVSWYQQTPGQGLQFLFEYFSETQRNKGNFPGRFSGRQFSNSRSEMNVSTLELGDSALYLCASSQGQQTETQYFGPGTRLLVL.